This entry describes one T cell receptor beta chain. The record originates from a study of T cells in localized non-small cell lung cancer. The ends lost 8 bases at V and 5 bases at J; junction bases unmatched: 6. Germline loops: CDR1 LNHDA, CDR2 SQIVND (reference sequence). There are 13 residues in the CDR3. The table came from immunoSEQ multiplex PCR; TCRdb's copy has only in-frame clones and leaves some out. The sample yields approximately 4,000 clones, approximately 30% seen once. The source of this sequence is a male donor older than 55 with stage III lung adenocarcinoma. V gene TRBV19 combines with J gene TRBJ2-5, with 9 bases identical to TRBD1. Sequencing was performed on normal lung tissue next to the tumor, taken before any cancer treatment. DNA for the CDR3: TGTGCCAGTCTCGGGGGGACAGGGGAGACCCAGTACTTC. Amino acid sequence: CASLGGTGETQYF. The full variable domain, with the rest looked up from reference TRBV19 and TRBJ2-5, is DGGITQSPKYLFRKEGQNVTLSCEQNLNHDAMYWYRQDPGQGLRLIYYSQIVNDFQKGDIAEGYSVSREKKESFPLTVTSAQKNPTAFYLCASLGGTGETQYFGPGTRLLVL.